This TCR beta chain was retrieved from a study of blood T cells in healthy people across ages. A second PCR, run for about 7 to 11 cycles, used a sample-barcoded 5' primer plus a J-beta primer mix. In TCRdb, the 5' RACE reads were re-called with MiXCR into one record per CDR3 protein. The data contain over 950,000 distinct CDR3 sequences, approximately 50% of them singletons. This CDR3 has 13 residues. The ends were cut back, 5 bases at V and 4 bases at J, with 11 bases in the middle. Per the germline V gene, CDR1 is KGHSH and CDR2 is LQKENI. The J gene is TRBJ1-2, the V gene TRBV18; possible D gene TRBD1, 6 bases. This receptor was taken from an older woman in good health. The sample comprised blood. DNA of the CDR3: TGTGCCAGCTCATCAGGGGAGCGCTATGGCTACACCTTC. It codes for CASSSGERYGYTF.